The T cell receptor beta chain under discussion was sequenced for a study of CD8 T cells in ankylosing spondylitis. Findings and caveats of the study: Disease-linked clones were CD8+ and relatively rare in peripheral blood. Among TCR beta sequences, a motif of eight highly homologous variants appeared characteristic of ankylosing spondylitis blood.

This clonotype was counted many times. Its target is not known. V was trimmed by 2 bases and J by 1 base, leaving 8 bases between them. Germline-derived CDR1 and CDR2 are SGHVS and FQNEAQ. This CDR3 has 15 residues. Each TCR beta library was made by quantitative 5'-RACE that incorporated molecular barcodes. TCRdb re-called the 5' RACE reads with MiXCR, one entry per CDR3 protein. The table has roughly 160,000 distinct CDR3 sequences, just over 9.5% seen once. V gene TRBV7-8 combines with J gene TRBJ1-4; D is perhaps TRBD1 (5 bases). This clonotype was sampled from a female donor with ankylosing spondylitis or in good health (not recorded which). Sequencing used blood, either unsorted or a sorted T cell fraction (not recorded which). The CDR3 DNA reads TGTGCCAGCAGCTTAAGGGGAGGAACTAATGAAAAACTGTTTTTT. This encodes CASSLRGGTNEKLFF.